These 23 T cell receptor beta chains were all obtained from the same sample, sequenced in a study of control samples from healthy donors and cancer patients. Clones were read by immunoSEQ multiplex PCR, and TCRdb kept only the in-frame ones, dropping some. Of approximately 140,000 clones detected, about 90% appear once; the ten largest clones hold less than 8.5%. Sequences were obtained from blood. These receptors were taken from a young man in good health.

The chain is built from TRBV25-1 and TRBJ1-1; D not resolved. V gave up 4 bases and J gave up 0 bases, with 6 bases separating them. The CDR3 totals 13 residues. Germline assignment: CDR1 MGHDK and CDR2 SYGVNS. The CDR3 here is CASSAGLNTEAFF. CDR3 sequence (DNA): TGTGCCAGCAGTGCCGGACTGAACACTGAAGCTTTCTTT.

The rearrangement joins TRBV6-5 to TRBJ2-1; weak D call: TRBD2 (7 bases). Trimming cost V 5 bases and J 5 bases, with 13 bases left between them. CDR1 is MNHEY, CDR2 SVGAGI, per germline. The CDR3 sequence is 14 residues long. The CDR3 loop reads CASSITGGNNEQFF. The CDR3 DNA reads as TGTGCCAGCAGTATAACGGGGGGCAACAATGAGCAGTTCTTC.

This chain connects TRBV10-3 to TRBJ2-7, with D maybe TRBD1 (5 bases). The germline V gene has CDR1 ENHRY and CDR2 SYGVKD. The CDR3 loop spans 13 amino acids. Trimming shortened V by 3 bases and J by 2 bases, and 8 bases separated the two germline ends. The CDR3 loop is CAISDGAPYEQYF. CDR3 bases: TGTGCCATCAGTGATGGGGCTCCCTACGAGCAGTACTTC.

The V and J genes are TRBV14 and TRBJ2-3; TRBD2 matches at 13 bases. The CDR3 sequence is 16 residues long. CDR1 is SGHDN, CDR2 FVKESK, per germline. Germline trimming cut 2 bases from V and 6 bases from J; bases unmatched to any gene: 5. The CDR3 spells CASSQTSGGAMDTQYF. The CDR3 DNA reads as TGTGCCAGCAGCCAAACTAGCGGGGGGGCAATGGATACGCAGTATTTT.

This chain joins TRBV12-5 and TRBJ2-3; TRBD2 matches 11 bases. Looked up from germline, CDR1 is LGHNT and CDR2 is FRNRAP. This CDR3 spans 16 amino acids. V trimming: 0 bases; J trimming: 5 bases; junction bases outside the gene matches: 4. CDR3 protein: CASGLVLAGDLDTQYF. The CDR3 bases are TGTGCTAGTGGTTTGGTACTAGCGGGGGACTTAGATACGCAGTATTTT.

V and J are TRBV13 and TRBJ2-4, with D maybe TRBD1 (6 bases). CDR3 length equals 15 residues. CDR1 is PRHDT and CDR2 is FYEKMQ in the germline V gene (reference sequence). V was clipped by 4 bases and J by 3 bases, with 13 bases between them. Here the CDR3 DNA reads TGTGCCAGCAGCTCCTTGTTGGACAGCAAAAACATTCAGTACTTC. This gives the protein CASSSLLDSKNIQYF. The variable domain in full, with the rest retrieved from reference TRBV13 and TRBJ2-4, is AAGVIQSPRHLIKEKRETATLKCYPIPRHDTVYWYQQGPGQDPQFLISFYEKMQSDKGSIPDRFSAQQFSDYHSELNMSSLELGDSALYFCASSSLLDSKNIQYFGAGTRLSVL.

V gene TRBV5-1 combines with J gene TRBJ2-2; 7 bases map to TRBD1. The CDR3 consists of 14 residues. J lost 0 bases, V lost 5 bases, and 1 base had no gene match. Germline-derived CDR1 and CDR2 are SGHRS and YFSETQ. CDR3 nucleotides: TGCGCCAGCAGGACAGGGCCGAACACCGGGGAGCTGTTTTTT. As protein: CASRTGPNTGELFF.

V usage is TRBV28 and J usage is TRBJ1-1, with D possibly TRBD1 on 5 matching bases. This CDR3 comprises 14 residues. CDR1 and CDR2 from the germline V gene are MDHEN and SYDVKM. V lost 3 bases and J lost 5, with 13 bases in between. The CDR3: CASSFGGAWTEAFF. The CDR3 region has the DNA TGTGCCAGCAGTTTTGGCGGGGCCTGGACTGAAGCTTTCTTT.

J is TRBJ1-1 and V is TRBV3-1 (or the pseudogene TRBV3-2), with 7 bases identical to TRBD1. The CDR3 has 14 residues. J gave up 5 bases and V 0 bases, and 3 bases lay outside the gene matches. CDR1 is LGHDT, CDR2 YNNKEL, per germline (reference sequence). CDR3 protein: CASSQEQGKTEAFF. As DNA, the CDR3 is TGTGCCAGCAGCCAAGAACAGGGGAAGACTGAAGCTTTCTTT.

This clone has a single count. The V gene is TRBV4-1, the J gene TRBJ2-5; 10 nucleotides line up with TRBD1. The CDR3 extends over 15 amino acids. Trimming took 3 bases from V and 5 from J; bases not matched to a gene: 6. Germline V gives CDR1 MGHRA, CDR2 YSYEKL. The CDR3 spells CASSQAGTGDETQYF. The CDR3 DNA reads as TGCGCCAGCAGCCAGGCCGGGACAGGGGACGAGACCCAGTACTTC.

This chain uses TRBV6-2 or TRBV6-3 with TRBJ2-2; 9 bases are a match to TRBD2. Germline CDR1 and CDR2: MNHEY and SVGEGT. The CDR3 spans 15 residues. V trimming: 6 bases; J trimming: 0 bases; junction bases outside the gene matches: 2. The CDR3 loop is CASSRLAANTGELFF. As DNA, the CDR3 is TGTGCCAGCAGCAGACTAGCGGCGAACACCGGGGAGCTGTTTTTT.

The gene calls are TRBV24-1 and TRBJ2-3, with TRBD2 identical over 10 bases. The germline V gene has CDR1 KGHDR and CDR2 SFDVKD. The junction had 4 bases not matched to a gene; V was cut back by 5 bases and J by 0 bases. CDR3 size: 16 residues. The CDR3 region has the DNA TGTGCCACCAGTGCCTCGACTAGCGGGAGCACAGATACGCAGTATTTT. Protein: CATSASTSGSTDTQYF.

This clone was recorded a few times. The chain joins TRBV11-3 to TRBJ2-2, with TRBD2 identical over 7 bases. V shed 5 bases, J shed 0 bases, and the junction held 6 bases outside the gene matches. The CDR3 consists of 16 residues. CDR1 is SGHNT, CDR2 YENEEA, per germline. CDR3 in amino acids: CASSTKAGPNTGELFF. The CDR3 DNA reads as TGTGCCAGCAGCACGAAAGCGGGACCGAACACCGGGGAGCTGTTTTTT.

A remark on this clone: One junction end disagrees with the germline gene, perhaps due to a read error. Other DNA sequences from this sample encode an identical CDR3 as well. V and J are TRBV6-6 and TRBJ1-5; TRBD1 might be the D (6 bases). Per germline, CDR1 MNHNY and CDR2 SVGAGI (reference sequence). The CDR3 loop spans 14 amino acids. In DNA, the CDR3 is TGCGCCACTTGTAGGGGGGAGAGCAATCAGCCCCAGCATTTT. It translates to CATCRGESNQPQHF.

This clone showed up just once. The gene calls are TRBV5-4 and TRBJ2-5, with TRBD2 matching 11 bases. Germline CDR1 and CDR2: SGHNT and YYREEE (reference sequence). Losses at the gene ends were 0 bases for V and 5 bases for J; bases not matched to a gene: 6. The CDR3 contains 16 residues. The CDR3 is CASSLEIAGGQETQYF. CDR3 coding DNA: TGTGCCAGCAGCTTGGAAATAGCGGGGGGGCAGGAGACCCAGTACTTC.

V usage is TRBV2 and J usage is TRBJ2-7; D may be TRBD2 (5 bases). This CDR3 region has 13 residues. V shed 7 bases and J shed 0 bases, with 10 bases lying between them. The germline gives CDR1 SNHLY, CDR2 FYNNEI. The CDR3 DNA reads TGTGCCAGCAACGAGCGGAGCTCCTACGAGCAGTACTTC. Translated: CASNERSSYEQYF.

V usage is TRBV3-1 (or the pseudogene TRBV3-2) and J usage is TRBJ2-1, with D tentatively TRBD1 or TRBD2 (5 bases each). Germline V lookup: CDR1 LGHDT, CDR2 YNNKEL (reference sequence). The CDR3 is 16 residues long. Between the trimmed V and J ends, which lost 0 bases and 5 bases, there was a span of 14 bases. The CDR3 coding sequence is TGTGCCAGCAGCCAAGAGGCCGGGACGGTAAACAATGAGCAGTTCTTC. It translates to CASSQEAGTVNNEQFF.

This clone was detected only once. V is TRBV19 and J is TRBJ2-7; 9 bases fit TRBD1. CDR1 is LNHDA, CDR2 SQIVND, per germline (reference sequence). Losses at the gene ends were 2 bases for V and 3 bases for J; bases not matched to a gene: 5. This CDR3 spans 15 amino acids. CDR3 nucleotide sequence: TGTGCCAGTAGTATATCAAGACAGGGGGGCTACGAGCAGTACTTC. This gives the protein CASSISRQGGYEQYF.

This chain connects TRBV13 to TRBJ2-1, with no clear D. V dropped 6 bases and J dropped 0 bases, with 9 bases sitting between them. Germline values: CDR1 PRHDT, CDR2 FYEKMQ (reference sequence). The CDR3 covers 14 residues. CDR3 in DNA: TGTGCCAGCAGGGTAGATAGCTCCTACAATGAGCAGTTCTTC. The encoded protein is CASRVDSSYNEQFF.

CDR3: CASSSGLAGGQETQYF. As DNA, the CDR3 is TGTGCCAGCAGCTCAGGACTAGCGGGGGGACAAGAGACCCAGTACTTC. This rearrangement joins TRBV7-2 to TRBJ2-5; 14 nucleotides agree with TRBD2. The CDR3 sequence is 16 residues long. V was pared by 4 bases and J by 2 bases, with 3 bases of the junction left unmatched. Germline V gene lookup returns CDR1 SGHTA and CDR2 FQGNSA.

This clone was counted between two and nine times. Other DNA sequences in this specimen translate into the identical CDR3. This chain uses TRBV18 with TRBJ1-2; unclear D gene. Trimming removed 3 bases from V and 2 bases from J, with 7 bases in between. There are 13 residues in the CDR3. Germline CDR1 is KGHSH and CDR2 is LQKENI. CDR3 in DNA: TGTGCCAGCTCACCGGGCCAGAACTATGGCTACACCTTC. Its protein is CASSPGQNYGYTF.

The chain links TRBV5-1 to TRBJ1-6; D is unclear. Trimming took off 0 bases at V and 6 bases at J, with 7 bases between the two ends. Germline values: CDR1 SGHRS, CDR2 YFSETQ. The CDR3 consists of 14 residues. The CDR3 is CASSLAVINSPLHF. In nucleotides, the CDR3 is TGCGCCAGCAGCTTGGCAGTCATTAATTCACCCCTCCACTTT.

V usage is TRBV4-3 and J usage is TRBJ1-6, with TRBD1 matching over 10 bases. With 4 bases clipped from V and 10 bases from J, the junction kept 13 bases outside the gene matches. Germline V gene sequence: CDR1 LGHNA, CDR2 YSLEER. This CDR3 is 17 amino acids long. CDR3 loop: CASSPSPGTGATSPLHF. DNA of the CDR3: TGCGCCAGCAGCCCGAGTCCCGGGACAGGGGCAACCTCACCCCTCCACTTT.